This section outlines one T cell receptor (beta chain) sequence together with its context. Its specificity is unknown. TCRdb's copy holds only in-frame clones and misses some; the assay was immunoSEQ multiplex PCR. Here the sample spans about 50,000 clones, 89% being singletons. This sample was included in a study of CD4+ T cells in melanoma. CDR3 length: 13 residues. Deletions cut 0 bases from V and 3 bases from J, with 9 bases between. Germline values: CDR1 GTSNPN, CDR2 SVGIG (reference sequence). Notes on the study in general: Neoantigen-specific CD4+ T cells in melanoma reportedly had diverse differentiation states. A reported correlation linked neoantigen-specific CD4+ T cells to CD8+, macrophage and B cell function.

This TCR derives from a human donor with melanoma. This chain joins TRBV30 and TRBJ2-7; D may be TRBD2 (6 bases). The sequenced sample was peripheral blood. The CDR3 sequence: CAWSVGGLYEQYF. CDR3 nucleotides: TGTGCCTGGAGTGTAGGAGGGCTCTACGAGCAGTACTTC.